The T cell receptor (beta chain) under discussion was sequenced for a study of T cell responses to AZD1222 COVID-19 vaccine. Details on this clone: The antigen is unknown.

The CDR3 is made up of 16 amino acids. The germline V gene encodes CDR1 SGHNT and CDR2 YYREEE (reference sequence). V gave up 0 bases and J gave up 0 bases, with 13 bases separating them. Method: immunoSEQ multiplex PCR; TCRdb's copy keeps in-frame clones and lacks some. The sample includes 80,000 or so clones, over 80% seen only once; the top ten take around 2.8%. Study-wide points: Donors were largely white British and mainly female; clonal diversity was possibly underestimated. There were vaccine-associated CD4 TCRs across spike, dominant at 160-218 and 743-854.

The sequence was obtained from an adult in good health. Sequences were derived from peripheral blood, sampled on day 0 of AZD1222 vaccination. The chain links TRBV5-4 to TRBJ2-7; D may be TRBD1 (6 bases). The CDR3 DNA reads as TGTGCCAGCAGCTTGGAACAAGGCAGGGGCTCCTACGAGCAGTACTTC. As protein: CASSLEQGRGSYEQYF.